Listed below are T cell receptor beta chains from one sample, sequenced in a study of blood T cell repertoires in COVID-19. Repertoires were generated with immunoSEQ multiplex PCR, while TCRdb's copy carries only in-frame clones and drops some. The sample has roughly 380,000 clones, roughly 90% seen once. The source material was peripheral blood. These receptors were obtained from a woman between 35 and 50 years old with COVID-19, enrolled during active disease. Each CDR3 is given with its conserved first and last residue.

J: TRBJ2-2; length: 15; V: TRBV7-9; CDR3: CASSQTTDSTGELFF
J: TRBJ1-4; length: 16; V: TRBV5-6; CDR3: CASSLGSTGPNEKLFF
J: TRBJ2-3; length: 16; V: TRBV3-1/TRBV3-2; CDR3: CASSQGLAGNPDTQYF
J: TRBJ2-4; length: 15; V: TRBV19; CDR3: CASTSGRVAKNIQYF
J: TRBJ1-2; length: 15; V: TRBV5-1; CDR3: CASSLVLGSNYGYTF
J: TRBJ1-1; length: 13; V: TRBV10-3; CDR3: CAIRVGGNTEAFF
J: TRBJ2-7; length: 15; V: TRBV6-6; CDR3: CASSSPGTAAYEQYF
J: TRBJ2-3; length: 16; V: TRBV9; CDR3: CASSVEELPSTDTQYF
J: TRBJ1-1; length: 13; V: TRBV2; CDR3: CASRSSGGTEAFF
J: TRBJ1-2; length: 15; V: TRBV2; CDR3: CASSSGTGGPYGYTF
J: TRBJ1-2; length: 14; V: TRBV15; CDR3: CATSRDPVVHGYTF
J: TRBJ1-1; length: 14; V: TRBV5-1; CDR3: CASSKGSMNTEAFF
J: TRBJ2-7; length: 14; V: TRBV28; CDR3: CASRTSGSLGEQYF
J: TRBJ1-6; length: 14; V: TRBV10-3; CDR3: CAIRINDGDSPLHF
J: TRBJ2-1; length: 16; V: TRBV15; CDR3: CATSREVSGNYNEQFF
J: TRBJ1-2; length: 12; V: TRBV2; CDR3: CASRRTVPGYTF
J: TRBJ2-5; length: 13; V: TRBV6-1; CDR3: CASSEVRGGAQYF
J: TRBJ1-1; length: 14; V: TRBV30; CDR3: CAWSVTGGMGEAFF
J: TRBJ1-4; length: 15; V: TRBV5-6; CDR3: CASSLDGTGNEKLFF
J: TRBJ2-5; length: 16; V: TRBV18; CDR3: CASSPLRQGSQETQYF
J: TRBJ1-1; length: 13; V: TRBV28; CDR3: CASSQASNTEAFF
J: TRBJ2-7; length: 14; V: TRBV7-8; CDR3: CASETSGRPYEQYF
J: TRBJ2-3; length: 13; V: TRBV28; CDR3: CASSPNIPDTQYF
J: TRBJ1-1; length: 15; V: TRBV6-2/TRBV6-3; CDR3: CASSYLGRAGTEAFF
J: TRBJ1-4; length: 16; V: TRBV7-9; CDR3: CASSSATGGSNEKLFF
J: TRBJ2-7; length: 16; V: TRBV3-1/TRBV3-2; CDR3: CASSHLAGVISYEQYF
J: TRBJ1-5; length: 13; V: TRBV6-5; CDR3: CASQTGMGQPQHF
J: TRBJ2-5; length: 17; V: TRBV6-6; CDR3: CASSPPFGGGYGETQYF
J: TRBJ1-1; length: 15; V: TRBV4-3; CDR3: CASSQSRVGAFEAFF
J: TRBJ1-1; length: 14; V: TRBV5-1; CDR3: CASKREALNTEAFF
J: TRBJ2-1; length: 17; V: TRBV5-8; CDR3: CASSSLEGTGAYNEQFF
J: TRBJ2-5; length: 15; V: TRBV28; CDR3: CASSLVARGQETQYF
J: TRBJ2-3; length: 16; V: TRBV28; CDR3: CASIGTSGALTDTQYF
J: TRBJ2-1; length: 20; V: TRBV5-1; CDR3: CASSSPIGTSGSISYNEQFF
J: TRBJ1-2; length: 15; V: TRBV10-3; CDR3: CAISGTLQGNYGYTF
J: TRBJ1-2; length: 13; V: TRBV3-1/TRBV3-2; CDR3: CASSPIAGYGYTF
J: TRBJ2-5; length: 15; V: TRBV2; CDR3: CASSGGGQTQETQYF
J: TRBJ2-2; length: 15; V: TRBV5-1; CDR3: CASSTGTSGTGELFF
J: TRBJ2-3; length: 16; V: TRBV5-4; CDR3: CASSPFSGASTDTQYF
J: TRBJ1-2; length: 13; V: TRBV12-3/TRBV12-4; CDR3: CASTLGGVYGYTF
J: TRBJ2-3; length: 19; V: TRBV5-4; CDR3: CASSPGGGGGGRVTDTQYF
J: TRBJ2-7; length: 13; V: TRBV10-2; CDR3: CASSLRTGGEQYF
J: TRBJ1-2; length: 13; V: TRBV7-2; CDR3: CASSSGQGYGYTF
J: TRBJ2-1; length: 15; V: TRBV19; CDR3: CATGEKRGSYNEQFF
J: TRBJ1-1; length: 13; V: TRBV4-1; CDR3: CASSERLDTEAFF
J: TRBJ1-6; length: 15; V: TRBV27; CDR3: CASSLGDRDNSPLHF
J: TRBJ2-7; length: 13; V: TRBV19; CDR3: CATGLTGTYEQYF
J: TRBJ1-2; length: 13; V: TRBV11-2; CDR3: CASDGGTNYGYTF
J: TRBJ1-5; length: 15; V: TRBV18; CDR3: CASSLQTGGDQPQHF
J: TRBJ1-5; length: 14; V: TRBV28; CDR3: CASVGTELNQPQHF
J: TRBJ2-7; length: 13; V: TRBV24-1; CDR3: CATSDTQGGEQYF
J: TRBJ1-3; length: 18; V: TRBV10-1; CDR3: CASSDRLKGVETGNTIYF
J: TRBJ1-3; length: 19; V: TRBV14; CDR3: CASSQDYPRTGPSGNTIYF
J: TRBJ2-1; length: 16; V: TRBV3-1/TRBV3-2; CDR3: CASSLRLAGDYNEQFF
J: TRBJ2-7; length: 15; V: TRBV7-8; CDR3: CASSKLVGSGGEQYF
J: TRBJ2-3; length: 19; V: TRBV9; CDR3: CASSVGKSGGDPSTDTQYF